The next 27 T cell receptor beta chains were all read from a single sample in a study of metastatic and nonmetastatic thyroid tumors. MiXCR re-clonotyped the PCR reads for TCRdb. This sample carries some 37,000 clones, roughly 45% of them seen once, and the ten largest clones take 24%. Among the patients, none had received any treatment before thyroid surgery. The specimen was tumor tissue. These receptors came from a male donor with papillary thyroid cancer or a benign thyroid nodule (not recorded which). Some clones in this sample may be carry-over from other donors' samples.

This chain uses TRBV20-1 with TRBJ2-5; 10 bases match TRBD2. The length of the CDR3 is 16 residues. V shed 1 base and J 5 bases; nucleotides not matched to a gene: 10. The V gene's germline CDR1 is DFQATT and CDR2 SNEGSKA (reference sequence). DNA for the CDR3: TGCAGTGCTAGAGGGCGTGCGCTAGCGGGAGTGGAGACCCAGTACTTC. It specifies CSARGRALAGVETQYF.

J is TRBJ2-3 and V is TRBV5-1, with 12 bases lining up with TRBD2. After removal of 5 bases from V and 5 bases from J, the junction contained 6 bases not matched to a gene. The V gene's germline CDR1 is SGHRS and CDR2 YFSETQ. The CDR3 consists of 15 residues. This chain's CDR3 is CASRPTSGSVDTQYF. Here the CDR3 DNA reads TGCGCCAGCAGGCCGACTAGCGGGAGCGTAGATACGCAGTATTTT. Filled out from reference TRBV5-1 and TRBJ2-3, the complete variable domain reads KAGVTQTPRYLIKTRGQQVTLSCSPISGHRSVSWYQQTPGQGLQFLFEYFSETQRNKGNFPGRFSGRQFSNSRSEMNVSTLELGDSALYLCASRPTSGSVDTQYFGPGTRLTVL.

This clone was seen only a few times. The V call is TRBV6-6, the J call TRBJ2-7; 8 bases line up with TRBD2. V lost 0 bases, J lost 2 bases, and 3 bases stayed unmatched. Germline V gene lookup returns CDR1 MNHNY and CDR2 SVGAGI (reference sequence). This CDR3 contains 15 residues. The CDR3 DNA is TGTGCCAGCAGTTACTCGTCGGGAGGGGCCTACGAGCAGTACTTC. Its translation: CASSYSSGGAYEQYF.

This clone is labeled as medium-sized. The chain combines TRBV6-1 with TRBJ2-1; 11 nucleotides line up with TRBD2. The CDR3 totals 14 residues. Germline loops: CDR1 MNHNS, CDR2 SASEGT. V dropped 3 bases and J dropped 7; count of bases not matched to a gene: 2. The CDR3 DNA follows: TGTGCCAGCAGTGACATAGCGGGAGGGAATGAGCAGTTCTTC. Encoded protein: CASSDIAGGNEQFF.

This clone was counted only a few times. The chain carries TRBV6-1 and TRBJ1-1; D is undetermined. The V and J ends lost 7 bases and 3 bases respectively, with 15 bases between them. Germline assignment: CDR1 MNHNS and CDR2 SASEGT. The CDR3 is 14 residues long. The CDR3, as DNA: TGTGCCAGCACCGAGAAGATGGAGTACACTGAAGCTTTCTTT. It specifies CASTEKMEYTEAFF.

The CDR3: CASSPPDRASNQPQHF. The CDR3, as DNA: TGTGCCAGCTCACCACCCGACAGGGCAAGCAATCAGCCCCAGCATTTT. The chain recombines TRBV18 with TRBJ1-5, with 7 bases matching TRBD1. The CDR3 has 16 residues. V shed 0 bases and J 1 base; nucleotides not matched to a gene: 3. Germline-derived CDR1 and CDR2 are KGHSH and LQKENI.

This clone appeared a few times. V gene TRBV6-5 combines with J gene TRBJ1-2; TRBD1 agrees at 11 bases. The CDR3 contains 17 residues. The V gene end was trimmed by 1 base and the J gene end by 4 bases; junction bases not matched to a gene: 8. Germline CDR1 is MNHEY and CDR2 is SVGAGI. The CDR3 nucleotides are TGTGCCAGCAGTTACTTATCCGGGACAGGGGGTTTCTATGGCTACACCTTC. Translation: CASSYLSGTGGFYGYTF.

The CDR3 DNA reads TGTGCCAGCAGCTCTCGGGGACTTGAGACCTACGAGCAGTACTTC. Its protein is CASSSRGLETYEQYF. The chain employs TRBV11-2 and TRBJ2-7, with D maybe TRBD2 (6 bases). Trimming cost V 4 bases and J 2 bases, with 15 bases left between them. This CDR3 is 15 amino acids long. Germline V CDR1 and CDR2: SGHAT, FQNNGV.

In the case of this clone: The conserved phenylalanine or tryptophan normally closing the CDR3 is absent here, so this likely arose from a read error. The DNA is left out, because the CDR3 cannot be placed on it with certainty; the CDR3 is given as TCRdb lists it. This rearrangement joins TRBV20-1 to TRBJ2-2. The CDR3 numbers 9 amino acids, ends counted. CDR1 and CDR2 (germline): DFQATT, SNEGSKA (reference sequence). CDR3 region: CSARAGATG.

This clone turned up a few times. In DNA form, the CDR3 reads TGTGCCAGCAGCCCCTGGACTAGCGCTCTAGCCAAAAACATTCAGTACTTC. Amino acids: CASSPWTSALAKNIQYF. This chain uses TRBV12-3 or TRBV12-4 with TRBJ2-4; 9 nucleotides align to TRBD2. This CDR3 comprises 17 residues. With V trimmed by 6 bases and J by 0 bases, 9 bases remained unmatched.

The chain uses TRBV5-1 and TRBJ2-7; D unclear. Between the trimmed V and J ends, which lost 0 bases and 5 bases, there was a span of 12 bases. Per the germline V gene, CDR1 is SGHRS and CDR2 is YFSETQ. The CDR3 sequence is 14 residues long. The CDR3 nucleotides are TGCGCCAGCAGCTTGGCACAGTCGGGCGACGAGCAGTACTTC. Its protein is CASSLAQSGDEQYF.

This clone showed up just a few times. The J gene is TRBJ2-7, the V gene TRBV28; D possibly corresponds to TRBD1 (6 bases). The germline V and J ends were trimmed by 5 bases and 3 bases, with 23 bases remaining between them. In germline, CDR1 is MDHEN, CDR2 SYDVKM. The CDR3 extends over 17 amino acids. The CDR3 loop reads CASSATQGPVGYYEQYF. The CDR3 nucleotides read TGTGCCAGCAGTGCGACACAGGGTCCCGTCGGTTACTACGAGCAGTACTTC.

On this clone: The junction does not match germline at one end; this may be a read error. The J gene is TRBJ2-2, the V gene TRBV28; 16 bases line up with TRBD2. Germline lookup yields CDR1 MDHEN and CDR2 SYDVKM. CDR3 length: 17 amino acids. The CDR3 spells CASKGLAGGENTWELFF. CDR3 coding DNA: TGTGCCAGCAAGGGACTAGCGGGAGGGGAAAACACCTGGGAACTGTTTTTT.

V usage is TRBV5-1 and J usage is TRBJ1-2, with 9 bases matching TRBD1. The germline V gene has CDR1 SGHRS and CDR2 YFSETQ. The CDR3 has 16 amino acids. The J segment lost 8 bases and the V segment lost 0 bases, leaving 11 bases of the junction unmatched. Here the CDR3 reads CASSLAEVGQGNGYTF. The CDR3 DNA reads as TGCGCCAGCAGCTTGGCCGAAGTGGGACAGGGCAACGGCTACACCTTC.

The chain employs TRBV5-8 and TRBJ2-7, with 12 nucleotides matching TRBD2. CDR3 size: 15 residues. Germline trimming cut 2 bases from V and 7 bases from J; bases unmatched to any gene: 7. Germline V lookup: CDR1 SGHTS, CDR2 YDEGEE. The CDR3 spells CASSFGLAGGDEQYF. The CDR3 coding sequence is TGTGCCAGCAGCTTTGGTCTAGCGGGAGGGGATGAGCAGTACTTC.

As DNA, the CDR3 is TGCAGTGCTAGAGACCCCTACGGGGCCAGTGCCCGGGGCAATCAGCCCCAGCATTTT. This translates into CSARDPYGASARGNQPQHF. The gene calls are TRBV20-1 and TRBJ1-5; the D gene is possibly TRBD1 (5 bases). This CDR3 has 19 amino acids. Trimming took 0 bases from V and 2 from J, leaving 23 bases between them. Germline assignment: CDR1 DFQATT and CDR2 SNEGSKA (reference sequence).

There are a few counts of this clone. J is TRBJ2-7 and V is TRBV20-1; 7 bases fit TRBD1. The CDR3 is 14 amino acids. Germline V CDR1 and CDR2: DFQATT, SNEGSKA (reference sequence). Trimming at V came to 5 bases and at J to 0 bases, leaving 7 bases not matched to a gene. This CDR3 reads CSALKTGSSYEQYF. The CDR3 region has the DNA TGCAGTGCTTTAAAGACAGGGAGCTCCTACGAGCAGTACTTC.

The CDR3 DNA is TGTGCCACCAGTGATAGGACTAGCGGGAGCGTTTACAATGAGCAGTTCTTC. Translated, it gives CATSDRTSGSVYNEQFF. The chain combines TRBV24-1 with TRBJ2-1, with 13 bases matching TRBD2. Trimming cost V 3 bases and J 4 bases; bases outside gene matches: 5. The CDR3 spans 17 residues. Germline loops: CDR1 KGHDR, CDR2 SFDVKD.

This clone was picked up a small number of times. This rearrangement joins TRBV29-1 to TRBJ2-1; TRBD2 matches at 9 bases. The CDR3 extends over 14 amino acids. J gave up 3 bases and V 3 bases, and 3 bases lay outside the gene matches. Germline CDR1 and CDR2: SQVTM and ANQGSEA. The CDR3 sequence is CSVDGLANYNEQFF. Here the CDR3 DNA reads TGCAGCGTTGACGGACTAGCGAACTACAATGAGCAGTTCTTC.

The V and J genes are TRBV4-1 and TRBJ2-2; 7 nucleotides line up with TRBD1. This CDR3 has 14 residues. Germline assignment: CDR1 MGHRA and CDR2 YSYEKL. With 0 bases clipped from V and 6 bases from J, the junction kept 1 base outside the gene matches. CDR3 DNA sequence: TGCGCCAGCAGCCAAGATCAGGGGGCCGGGGAGCTGTTTTTT. Translated: CASSQDQGAGELFF.

The chain couples TRBV13 to TRBJ2-5; 7 bases line up with TRBD1. V gave up 3 bases and J gave up 1 base; unmatched junction bases: 5. CDR3 length: 15 amino acids. Germline V CDR1 and CDR2: PRHDT, FYEKMQ (reference sequence). The CDR3 spells CASSFGQEIQETQYF. For the CDR3, the DNA is TGTGCCAGCAGCTTTGGACAGGAGATCCAAGAGACCCAGTACTTC. Full variable domain (missing parts from reference TRBV13 and TRBJ2-5): AAGVIQSPRHLIKEKRETATLKCYPIPRHDTVYWYQQGPGQDPQFLISFYEKMQSDKGSIPDRFSAQQFSDYHSELNMSSLELGDSALYFCASSFGQEIQETQYFGPGTRLLVL.

For the CDR3, the DNA is TGCAGTGCTAGCGTTCTACATACAACTAATGAAAAACTGTTTTTT. It specifies CSASVLHTTNEKLFF. The chain combines TRBV20-1 with TRBJ1-4; D not certain. V dropped 3 bases and J dropped 0 bases, with 11 bases sitting between them. CDR1 and CDR2 from the germline V gene are DFQATT and SNEGSKA (reference sequence). The CDR3 has 15 amino acids.

The rearrangement uses TRBV20-1 and TRBJ2-7; a possible D gene is TRBD2 (6 bases). This CDR3 spans 15 amino acids. The germline V gene has CDR1 DFQATT and CDR2 SNEGSKA (reference sequence). Trimming took 4 bases from V and 2 from J, leaving 18 bases between them. The CDR3 protein is CSATPRGRNAYEQYF. As DNA, the CDR3 is TGCAGTGCTACCCCTCGGGGGAGGAATGCCTACGAGCAGTACTTC.

The V and J genes are TRBV4-2 and TRBJ2-3; D is undetermined. CDR1 and CDR2 (germline): LGHNA, YNFKEQ. Trimming took off 1 base at V and 3 bases at J, with 14 bases between the two ends. The CDR3 sequence is 16 residues long. CDR3 amino acids: CASSQVEPSGTDTQYF. The CDR3 DNA follows: TGTGCCAGCAGCCAAGTGGAGCCCTCTGGGACAGATACGCAGTATTTT.

This chain links TRBV20-1 with TRBJ2-1; a weak D match, TRBD2 (6 bases). The CDR3 extends over 15 amino acids. CDR1 is DFQATT, CDR2 SNEGSKA, per germline (reference sequence). Trimming stripped 1 base from V and 0 bases from J, with 10 bases between. The CDR3 DNA is TGCAGTGCTAGAGTAGCGGCTTACTCCTACAATGAGCAGTTCTTC. This translates into CSARVAAYSYNEQFF.

This clone was observed many times. The chain recombines TRBV6-1 with TRBJ1-1, with 7 nucleotides matching TRBD1. Germline-derived CDR1 and CDR2 are MNHNS and SASEGT. With V trimmed by 5 bases and J by 4 bases, 10 bases remained unmatched. CDR3 length: 15 residues. Here the CDR3 DNA reads TGTGCCAGCAGTCCAGGGACAGATTTATTCACTGAAGCTTTCTTT. Amino acid sequence: CASSPGTDLFTEAFF.

The V gene is TRBV11-2, the J gene TRBJ1-2; D might be TRBD1 (5 bases). This CDR3 has 16 amino acids. V lost 2 bases and J 7 bases, leaving 20 bases between the germline ends. CDR1 and CDR2 from the germline V gene are SGHAT and FQNNGV. The CDR3 here is CASSLSYREEGFGYTF. Here the CDR3 DNA reads TGTGCCAGCAGCTTAAGTTATAGGGAGGAGGGGTTTGGCTACACCTTC. The entire variable domain, with the rest obtained from reference TRBV11-2 and TRBJ1-2, is as follows: EAGVAQSPRYKIIEKRQSVAFWCNPISGHATLYWYQQILGQGPKLLIQFQNNGVVDDSQLPKDRFSAERLKGVDSTLKIQPAKLEDSAVYLCASSLSYREEGFGYTFGSGTRLTVV.